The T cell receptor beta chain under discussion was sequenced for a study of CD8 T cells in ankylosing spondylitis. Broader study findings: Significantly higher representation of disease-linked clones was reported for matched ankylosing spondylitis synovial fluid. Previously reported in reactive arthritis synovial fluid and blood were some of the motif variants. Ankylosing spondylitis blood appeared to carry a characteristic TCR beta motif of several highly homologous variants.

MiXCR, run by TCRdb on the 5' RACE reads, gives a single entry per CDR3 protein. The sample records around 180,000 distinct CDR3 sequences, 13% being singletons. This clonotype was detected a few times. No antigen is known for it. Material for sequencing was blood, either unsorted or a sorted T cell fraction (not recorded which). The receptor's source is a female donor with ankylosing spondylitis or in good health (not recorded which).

The CDR3 loop reads CASSPAGGQETQYF. The CDR3 DNA reads as TGCGCCAGCAGTCCAGCGGGAGGACAAGAGACCCAGTACTTC. The V call is TRBV5-1, the J call TRBJ2-5, with 9 bases identical to TRBD2. Germline V gene data show CDR1 as SGHRS and CDR2 as YFSETQ. V lost 5 bases to trimming and J lost 2 bases; unmatched junction nucleotides: 4. The CDR3 totals 14 residues.